The 10 T cell receptor beta chains reported below all come from one sample, sequenced in a study of beta chain features in type 1 diabetes. Whole-study results and caveats: TCRB CDR3 length was moderately but significantly reduced in all four CD4+ subsets of Type 1 diabetes patients.

Sequenced material consisted of expressed TCRB transcripts (all of the isolated RNA was reverse transcribed). This table comes from immunoSEQ multiplex PCR, and its TCRdb copy is limited to in-frame clones, with some not included. The sample consists of around 70,000 clones, 45% to 50% of them appearing once. Antigens of these TCRs are unknown. The sequenced sample consisted of central memory CD4+ T cells from blood. The receptors shown here come from a man aged 25 to 40 with type 1 diabetes.

A remark on this clone: Other DNA sequences of this sample code for an identical CDR3. V gene TRBV10-3 combines with J gene TRBJ1-2; D is perhaps TRBD1 (5 bases). The CDR3 runs to 11 residues. CDR1 is ENHRY, CDR2 SYGVKD, per germline. Trimming removed 2 bases from V and 7 bases from J, with 5 bases in between. CDR3 loop: CAISEGAGYTF. The CDR3 DNA is TGTGCCATCAGTGAGGGGGCTGGCTACACCTTC.

This chain connects TRBV5-1 to TRBJ2-3; D perhaps matches TRBD1 (5 bases). Trimming pared 2 bases from V and 3 bases from J, leaving 10 bases between. This CDR3 is 14 amino acids long. From germline, CDR1 is SGHRS and CDR2 YFSETQ. The CDR3 region has the DNA TGCGCCAGCAGCTTAAGGGCAGGGACAGATACGCAGTATTTT. Translating it yields CASSLRAGTDTQYF.

This clone was detected a few times. This same CDR3 is encoded by further DNA sequences in the sample. The chain employs TRBV5-1 and TRBJ2-1; the match to TRBD2 covers 7 bases. Looked up from germline, CDR1 is SGHRS and CDR2 is YFSETQ. The junction had 4 bases not matched to a gene; V was cut back by 0 bases and J by 7 bases. The CDR3 extends over 14 amino acids. CDR3 protein: CASSLAASGNEQFF. The DNA for the CDR3 is TGCGCCAGCAGCTTGGCGGCTAGCGGAAATGAGCAGTTCTTC.

This clone was picked up a small number of times. The genes are TRBV6-1 and TRBJ1-5; D gene unclear. Germline CDR1 MNHNS, CDR2 SASEGT. The CDR3 sequence is 11 residues long. Trimming removed 6 bases at V and 11 bases at J, with 11 bases between. The CDR3 loop reads CASSFDGAQHF. The CDR3 nucleotides are TGTGCCAGCAGCTTTGACGGGGCCCAGCATTTT.

This clone has just one count. J is TRBJ2-3 and V is TRBV9; TRBD2 might be the D (6 bases). The germline gives CDR1 SGDLS, CDR2 YYNGEE. The ends were cut back, 4 bases at V and 2 bases at J, with 11 bases in the middle. The CDR3 spans 14 residues. The CDR3 region is CASSISGATDTQYF. In nucleotides, the CDR3 is TGTGCCAGCAGCATTAGCGGTGCCACAGATACGCAGTATTTT. The complete variable domain, with remaining parts taken from reference TRBV9 and TRBJ2-3, reads DSGVTQTPKHLITATGQRVTLRCSPRSGDLSVYWYQQSLDQGLQFLIQYYNGEERAKGNILERFSAQQFPDLHSELNLSSLELGDSALYFCASSISGATDTQYFGPGTRLTVL.

V usage is TRBV5-1 and J usage is TRBJ2-3; 8 bases are shared with TRBD2. The CDR3 spans 14 residues. V dropped 4 bases and J dropped 4; count of bases not matched to a gene: 5. Germline CDR1 is SGHRS and CDR2 is YFSETQ. The CDR3 region is CASSPGLDSDTQYF. The CDR3 nucleotides are TGCGCCAGCAGCCCGGGACTAGACTCAGATACGCAGTATTTT.

The genes are TRBV5-5 and TRBJ2-5; D not resolved. Trimming left V 4 bases short and J 3 bases short, with 16 bases between. Per germline, CDR1 SGHKS and CDR2 YYEKEE (reference sequence). The CDR3 contains 15 residues. The CDR3 is CASSRSGLWEETQYF. The DNA of the CDR3 is TGTGCCAGCAGCCGTTCGGGTCTCTGGGAAGAGACCCAGTACTTC.

This sequence joins TRBV5-1 and TRBJ1-1; D may be TRBD1 (6 bases). Germline lookup yields CDR1 SGHRS and CDR2 YFSETQ. V dropped 2 bases and J dropped 5 bases, with 10 bases sitting between them. CDR3 length equals 13 residues. The CDR3 bases are TGCGCCAGCAGCTTAAACAGGGTTACTGAAGCTTTCTTT. Its protein is CASSLNRVTEAFF.

The table lists this clone with a count of one. This chain connects TRBV2 to TRBJ1-1; the D is unclear. This CDR3 contains 12 residues. Trimming cost V 5 bases and J 0 bases, with 4 bases left between them. Germline CDR1 is SNHLY and CDR2 is FYNNEI. DNA for the CDR3: TGTGCCAGCAGTCGTATGAACACTGAAGCTTTCTTT. Translation: CASSRMNTEAFF.

This clone turned up a few times. V is TRBV7-9 and J is TRBJ1-1; 8 bases align to TRBD1. J gave up 1 base and V 5 bases, and 3 bases lay outside the gene matches. The length of the CDR3 is 14 residues. Germline V gene lookup returns CDR1 SEHNR and CDR2 FQNEAQ (reference sequence). The CDR3 protein is CASSEQGGNTEAFF. The CDR3, as DNA: TGTGCCAGCAGCGAACAGGGGGGGAACACTGAAGCTTTCTTT.